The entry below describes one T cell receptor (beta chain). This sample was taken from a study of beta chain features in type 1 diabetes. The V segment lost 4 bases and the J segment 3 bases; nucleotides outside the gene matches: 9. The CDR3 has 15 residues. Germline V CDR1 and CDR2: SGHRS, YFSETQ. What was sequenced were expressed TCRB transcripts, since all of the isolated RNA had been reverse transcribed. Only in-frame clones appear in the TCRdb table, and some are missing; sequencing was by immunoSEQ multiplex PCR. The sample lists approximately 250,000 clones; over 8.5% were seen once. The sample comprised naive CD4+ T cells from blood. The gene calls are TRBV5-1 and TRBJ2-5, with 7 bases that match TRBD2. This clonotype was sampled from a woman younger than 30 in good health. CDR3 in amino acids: CASSGPTSKKETQYF. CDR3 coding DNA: TGCGCCAGCAGCGGCCCGACTAGCAAGAAAGAGACCCAGTACTTC.